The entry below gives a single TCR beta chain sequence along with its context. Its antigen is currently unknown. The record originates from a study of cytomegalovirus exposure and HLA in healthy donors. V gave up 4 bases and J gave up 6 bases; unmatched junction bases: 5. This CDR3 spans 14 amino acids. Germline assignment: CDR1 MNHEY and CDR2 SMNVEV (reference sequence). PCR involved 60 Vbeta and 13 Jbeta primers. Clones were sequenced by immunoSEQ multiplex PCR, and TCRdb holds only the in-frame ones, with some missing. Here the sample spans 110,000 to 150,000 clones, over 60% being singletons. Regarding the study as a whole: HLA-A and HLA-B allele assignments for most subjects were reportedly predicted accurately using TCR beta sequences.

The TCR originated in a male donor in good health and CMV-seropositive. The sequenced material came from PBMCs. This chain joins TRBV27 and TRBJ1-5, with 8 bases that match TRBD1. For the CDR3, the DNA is TGTGCCAGCAGTTCAACAGGGGGGTTTCAGCCCCAGCATTTT. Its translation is CASSSTGGFQPQHF.